The entry below describes one T cell receptor beta chain. There is no known antigen for this receptor. Base qualities are missing; no much larger clone stands one base away. Library prep was done by the immunoSEQ multiplex PCR assay. In the original analysis: A statistical classification framework was built to diagnose cytomegalovirus status from the catalog of TCR beta chain sequences. As stored in TCRdb, this immuneACCESS dataset retains in-frame rearrangements with V and J assigned. A fraction of the clones does not appear; measured against another copy, unresolved V genes explain less than half of the discrepancy, and the remainder lacks a known reason. V and J calls and clone size are as listed in that table; D and trimming were resolved from the DNA. This sample is represented by fewer than 250,000 clones; approximately 83% of them were singletons. The ten largest clones add up to 11% to 15% of the sample.

This sample was taken from a study of cytomegalovirus exposure and HLA in healthy donors (dated 2017 in TCRdb). As for the study more broadly: According to a later analysis, one platform produced both the 120 validation repertoires and the 550 to 800 repertoires of the first cohort. The study was designed to test whether signatures of past pathogen exposure could be identified by cataloging public T cell receptors. Along with the approximately 650-subject first cohort, a separate validation cohort of around 120 different subjects was used. To predict cytomegalovirus infection status, the study combined high-throughput TCR immunosequencing, statistical association of individual TCRs with disease status, and machine learning. Broad study findings and their caveats: Cytomegalovirus status was reported to be diagnosed by the classifier with high specificity and sensitivity in both the original and validation cohorts. Most TCR sequences were seen in very few donors, while some public TCRs were found in many individuals. A few of the identified cytomegalovirus-associated TCR beta chains were confirmed in vitro to be specific for cytomegalovirus antigens. A total of some 180 TCR beta chains were listed by the study as associated with cytomegalovirus. The validation cohort had no HLA typing available for a later analysis, so co-occurrence within that cohort was assessed over all 130 or so repertoires. The authors suggested that the approach could potentially be generalized to other disease states and immunological phenotypes. In a later analysis, TCRs clustered in the first cohort were found to also tend to co-occur in the 130 or so validation repertoires, with roughly 93% of cluster scores above 0.

CDR1 and CDR2 (SGHNT, YENEEA) derive from the germline V gene. The CDR3 runs 13 amino acids, cysteine and phenylalanine included. Of the read, only the CDR3 DNA is kept; its 39 bases are in frame from base 1. Trimming removed 5 bases from V and 6 bases from J; the gene matches leave 5 bases unexplained. The donors were included in the validation cohort of 120 subjects, a group kept apart from the roughly 700-subject first cohort. The receptor's source is a woman aged 30 to 39 in good health and CMV-seropositive. Sequenced: PBMCs. The sequence is built from TRBV11-3 and TRBJ2-3; 7 nucleotides in the junction match TRBD1. The DNA sequence is as follows: TGTGCCAGCAGCGCTTACAGGGGTGATACGCAGTATTTT. Translated, this gives CASSAYRGDTQYF.